This T cell receptor beta chain was sequenced in a study of T cell responses to AZD1222 COVID-19 vaccine. Method: immunoSEQ multiplex PCR; TCRdb's copy keeps in-frame clones and lacks some. The sample lists over 100,000 clones; approximately 88% were seen once. On this clone itself: Its antigen is currently unknown.

Trimming took 5 bases from V and 3 from J, leaving 7 bases between them. CDR1 is SNHLY and CDR2 is FYNNEI in the germline V gene. The CDR3 runs 12 residues. Broader study findings: Among vaccine-associated CD4 TCRs, coverage spanned spike, with dominance at 160-218 and 743-854.

The origin of this receptor is an adult in good health. The chain links TRBV2 to TRBJ2-5, with D maybe TRBD2 (6 bases). Source: peripheral blood, taken on day 0 of AZD1222 vaccination. For the CDR3, the DNA is TGTGCCAGCAGTCTAGCGAAAGAGACCCAGTACTTC. Encoded protein: CASSLAKETQYF.